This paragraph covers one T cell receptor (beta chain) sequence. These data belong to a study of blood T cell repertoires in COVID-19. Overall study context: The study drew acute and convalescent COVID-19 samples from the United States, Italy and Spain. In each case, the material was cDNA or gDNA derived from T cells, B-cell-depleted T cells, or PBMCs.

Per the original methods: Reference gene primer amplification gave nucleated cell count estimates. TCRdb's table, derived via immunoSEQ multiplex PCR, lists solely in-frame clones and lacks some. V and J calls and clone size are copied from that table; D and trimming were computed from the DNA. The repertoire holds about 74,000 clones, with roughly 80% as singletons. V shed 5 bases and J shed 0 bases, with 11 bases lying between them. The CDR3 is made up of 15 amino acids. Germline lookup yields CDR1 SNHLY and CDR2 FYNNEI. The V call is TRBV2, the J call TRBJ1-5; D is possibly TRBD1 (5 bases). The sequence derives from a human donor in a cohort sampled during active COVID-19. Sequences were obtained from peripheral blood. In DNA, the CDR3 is TGTGCCAGCAGTCCTAGGGGCCATAGCAATCAGCCCCAGCATTTT. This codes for CASSPRGHSNQPQHF.